This TCR beta chain appears in the sequencing data of a study of spatial heterogeneity in lung cancer. Overall study context: Available follow-up PBMC samples, collected a median of around 23 months post-resection, were sequenced. Study findings and constraints: Ubiquitous expanded tumor TCRs were observed in blood more at resection than follow-up.

As to time point: blood at routine non-recurrence follow-up after resection. Unsorted whole RNA samples from tumor, nontumor lung or frozen PBMC were sequenced. Trimming stripped 4 bases from V and 2 bases from J, with 14 bases between. Germline loops: CDR1 MNHNY, CDR2 SVGAGI (reference sequence). The CDR3 consists of 16 residues. The presence of a unique molecular identifier marked each TCR cDNA molecule. From the 5' RACE reads, TCRdb called clonotypes with MiXCR, one entry per CDR3 protein. The sample has about 120,000 distinct CDR3 sequences, 9% to 15% seen once. This clonotype was observed many times. The antigen remains undetermined.

The clonotype comes from a male donor with early-stage non-small cell lung cancer. This sample comprised PBMCs, obtained at follow-up. The chain has TRBV6-6 and TRBJ2-2; D ambiguous. DNA for the CDR3: TGTGCCAGCAGTTCTTTGACAAGACCTAACACCGGGGAGCTGTTTTTT. Amino acids: CASSSLTRPNTGELFF.